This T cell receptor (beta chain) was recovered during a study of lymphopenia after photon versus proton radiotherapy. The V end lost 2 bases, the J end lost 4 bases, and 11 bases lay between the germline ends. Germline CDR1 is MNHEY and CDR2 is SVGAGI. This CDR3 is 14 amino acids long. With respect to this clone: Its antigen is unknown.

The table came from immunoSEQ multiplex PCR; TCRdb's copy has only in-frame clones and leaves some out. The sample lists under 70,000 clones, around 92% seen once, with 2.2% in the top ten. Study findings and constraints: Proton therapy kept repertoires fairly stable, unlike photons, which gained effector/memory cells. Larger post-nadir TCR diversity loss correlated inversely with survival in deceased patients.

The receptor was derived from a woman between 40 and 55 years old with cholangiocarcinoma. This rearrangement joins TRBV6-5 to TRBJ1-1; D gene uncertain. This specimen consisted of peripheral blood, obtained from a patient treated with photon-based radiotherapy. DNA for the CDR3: TGTGCCAGCAGTTACGAGGGAGGCGCCACTGAAGCTTTCTTT. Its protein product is CASSYEGGATEAFF.